Here is one T cell receptor beta chain with its context. These data originate in a study of shared clonotypes between healthy human individuals. The assay was run at deep level. Profiled with immunoSEQ multiplex PCR; TCRdb holds only in-frame clones, not every one. The sample lists millions of clones; roughly nine tenths were seen once. Germline V gives CDR1 SQVTM, CDR2 ANQGSEA. V lost 6 bases, J lost 0 bases, and 4 bases stayed unmatched. The CDR3 contains 13 residues. The J gene is TRBJ2-7, the V gene TRBV29-1; 8 bases map to TRBD1. The TCR sequence derives from a man aged 18-30 years in good health. Specimen: naive CD4+ T cells sorted from blood. Subset reported: CD45RA+ positively selected. CDR3: CSVRTGSSYEQYF. CDR3 sequence (DNA): TGCAGCGTACGGACAGGGAGCTCCTACGAGCAGTACTTC.